Following are 27 T cell receptor beta chains from one sample sequenced in a study of T cell repertoires in cytomegalovirus infection. Via MiXCR, TCRdb re-called the reads, giving one row per CDR3 protein. The sample includes about 250,000 distinct CDR3 sequences, about a sixth of them seen just once. Sequencing was done on a sample of CD8+ T cells from PBMCs. The source of these receptors is a human donor in good health (CMV status not recorded). Some clones in this sample may be carry-over from other donors' samples.

V gene TRBV27 combines with J gene TRBJ2-2; D may match TRBD1 or TRBD2 (5 bases each). Trimming removed 4 bases at V and 5 bases at J, with 11 bases between. CDR1 MNHEY and CDR2 SMNVEV come from the germline V gene (reference sequence). The CDR3 contains 14 residues. In DNA, the CDR3 is TGTGCCAGCAGTTCTTTGGGACGGACCGGGGAGCTGTTTTTT. Its protein is CASSSLGRTGELFF.

This clonotype was counted many times. CDR3 amino acids: CASSHPPGTGQETQYF. CDR3 DNA sequence: TGTGCCAGCAGCCACCCGCCGGGGACAGGGCAAGAGACCCAGTACTTC. The V call is TRBV11-3, the J call TRBJ2-5; 9 positions agree with TRBD1. V lost 5 bases and J lost 2; bases outside the gene matches: 9. The CDR3 covers 16 residues. Germline CDR1 reads SGHNT; CDR2 reads YENEEA.

V usage is TRBV11-2 and J usage is TRBJ2-3; TRBD2 matches 9 bases. From germline, CDR1 is SGHAT and CDR2 FQNNGV. The CDR3 length is 15 residues. V lost 5 bases to trimming and J lost 0 bases; unmatched junction nucleotides: 3. The CDR3: CASSRGLASTDTQYF. CDR3 sequence (DNA): TGTGCCAGCAGCCGGGGACTAGCAAGCACAGATACGCAGTATTTT.

The rearrangement joins TRBV5-4 to TRBJ2-7, with D possibly TRBD1 on 6 matching bases. The V end lost 1 base, the J end lost 7 bases, and 21 bases lay between the germline ends. This CDR3 spans 16 amino acids. The germline V gene encodes CDR1 SGHNT and CDR2 YYREEE (reference sequence). The CDR3 spells CASSLSPAGDYVEQYF. As DNA, the CDR3 is TGTGCCAGCAGCTTGAGCCCCGCAGGGGATTATGTAGAGCAGTACTTC.

This clonotype was found many times. V and J are TRBV27 and TRBJ2-6; no clear D. Germline V CDR1 and CDR2: MNHEY, SMNVEV (reference sequence). The CDR3 covers 12 residues. V lost 10 bases to trimming and J lost 1 base, with 5 bases between them. CDR3 in DNA: TGTGCCACCGGGTCTGGGGCCAACGTCCTGACTTTC. Encoded protein: CATGSGANVLTF. Looking up the rest from reference TRBV27 and TRBJ2-6 gives the full variable domain: EAQVTQNPRYLITVTGKKLTVTCSQNMNHEYMSWYRQDPGLGLRQIYYSMNVEVTDKGDVPEGYKVSRKEKRNFPLILESPSPNQTSLYFCATGSGANVLTFGAGSRLTVL.

This clonotype came up many times. J is TRBJ2-1 and V is TRBV7-9; D perhaps matches TRBD1 (6 bases). Deletions cut 6 bases from V and 1 base from J, with 19 bases between. This CDR3 comprises 17 residues. Looked up from germline, CDR1 is SEHNR and CDR2 is FQNEAQ (reference sequence). The CDR3 DNA reads TGTGCCAGCAGACGCTTCCTACAGGGTGAGTCCTACAATGAGCAGTTCTTC. The encoded protein is CASRRFLQGESYNEQFF.

V gene TRBV4-1 combines with J gene TRBJ1-2, with D possibly being TRBD1 (5 bases). This CDR3 is 16 amino acids long. Germline V gene sequence: CDR1 MGHRA, CDR2 YSYEKL. Deletions cut 1 base from V and 7 bases from J, with 19 bases between. CDR3 sequence (DNA): TGCGCCAGCAGCCAAGGGAGGGCAGGGAGTATCGGTGGCTACACCTTC. Encoded protein: CASSQGRAGSIGGYTF.

This clonotype came up many times. The chain joins TRBV6-1 to TRBJ2-2, with 9 nucleotides matching TRBD2. CDR3 length: 17 amino acids. Trimming cost V 9 bases and J 1 base; bases outside gene matches: 12. Germline assignment: CDR1 MNHNS and CDR2 SASEGT. CDR3: CASAPGLAGVNTGELFF. The CDR3 DNA follows: TGTGCCAGTGCTCCGGGATTAGCGGGGGTGAACACCGGGGAGCTGTTTTTT.

Notes on this clonotype: The junction departs from the called germline gene at one end, perhaps through a read error. The chain joins TRBV2 to TRBJ1-6; possible D gene TRBD1, 5 bases. This CDR3 has 16 residues. Per the germline V gene, CDR1 is SNHLY and CDR2 is FYNNEI. The CDR3 is CTSSETGGTYNSPLHF. In DNA form, the CDR3 reads TGTACCAGCAGTGAAACGGGGGGGACCTATAATTCACCCCTCCACTTT.

This clonotype was detected a few times. The chain is built from TRBV28 and TRBJ1-1; D gene uncertain. With 5 bases removed from V and 2 bases from J, the gap between germline ends came to 18 bases. CDR1 is MDHEN, CDR2 SYDVKM, per germline. The CDR3 length is 16 residues. Here the CDR3 reads CASSPDLFTGNTEAFF. The CDR3 nucleotides read TGTGCCAGCAGTCCTGACCTATTTACGGGAAACACTGAAGCTTTCTTT.

The sample holds a few counts of this clonotype. The CDR3 is CATSGYRELDEQYF. As DNA, the CDR3 is TGTGCCACCAGCGGATACAGGGAACTGGACGAGCAGTACTTC. This chain uses TRBV15 with TRBJ2-7; D possibly corresponds to TRBD1 (6 bases). CDR1 is LNHNV, CDR2 YYDKDF, per germline (reference sequence). The CDR3 loop spans 14 amino acids. Deletions cut 5 bases from V and 5 bases from J, with 16 bases between.

At least ten counts were recorded for this clonotype. The V gene is TRBV20-1, the J gene TRBJ2-3; TRBD2 matches at 10 bases. This CDR3 spans 16 amino acids. The J segment lost 4 bases and the V segment lost 0 bases, leaving 7 bases of the junction unmatched. CDR1 is DFQATT, CDR2 SNEGSKA, per germline (reference sequence). The CDR3 DNA sequence: TGCAGTGCTAGAGATCAAAGAGGACTAGCGGCAGATACGCAGTATTTT. Translating gives CSARDQRGLAADTQYF.

V gene TRBV6-2 or TRBV6-3 combines with J gene TRBJ2-2; 10 positions agree with TRBD2. CDR1 and CDR2 (germline): MNHEY, SVGEGT. Trimming removed 6 bases from V and 3 bases from J; junction bases left unmatched: 4. The CDR3 has 15 amino acids. CDR3 bases: TGTGCCAGCAGCGGGACTAGCGAGTACACCGGGGAGCTGTTTTTT. Translation gives CASSGTSEYTGELFF.

The chain combines TRBV3-1 with TRBJ2-1, with 11 bases lining up with TRBD1. The CDR3 loop spans 14 amino acids. Germline values: CDR1 LGHDT, CDR2 YNNKEL (reference sequence). V shed 6 bases, J shed 7 bases, and the junction held 5 bases outside the gene matches. CDR3 in amino acids: CASSGQGATNEQFF. The DNA for the CDR3 is TGTGCCAGCAGTGGACAGGGGGCGACGAATGAGCAGTTCTTC.

The rearrangement joins TRBV5-4 to TRBJ2-1; D might be TRBD1 or TRBD2, each matching 5 bases. The CDR3 sequence is 15 residues long. Germline lookup yields CDR1 SGHNT and CDR2 YYREEE (reference sequence). V was cut by 0 bases and J by 7 bases, with 14 bases left in between. The CDR3 spells CASSLDGTPGNEQFF. The CDR3 bases are TGTGCCAGCAGCTTGGACGGGACCCCTGGTAATGAGCAGTTCTTC.

This clonotype came up many times. The chain links TRBV7-2 to TRBJ2-1; perhaps TRBD1 as D (6 bases). The germline V gene encodes CDR1 SGHTA and CDR2 FQGNSA. The V end was cut by 1 base, the J end by 0 bases, with 13 bases between. CDR3 length: 17 amino acids. The CDR3 region has the DNA TGTGCCAGCAGCTTAGAATTTGGGACACCCTCCTACAATGAGCAGTTCTTC. The encoded protein is CASSLEFGTPSYNEQFF.

This clonotype occurred many times. This rearrangement joins TRBV7-6 to TRBJ2-1; D may correspond to TRBD1 or TRBD2 (5 bases each). V was trimmed by 1 base and J by 2 bases, leaving 12 bases between them. CDR3 size: 16 residues. Germline values: CDR1 SGHVS, CDR2 FNYEAQ. In DNA, the CDR3 is TGTGCCAGCAGCTTAGGAGGGGCCGAAACCTACAATGAGCAGTTCTTC. Its protein is CASSLGGAETYNEQFF.

This clonotype has only a few counts. The chain recombines TRBV10-3 with TRBJ2-3; D gene unclear. There are 15 residues in the CDR3. With 0 bases removed from V and 4 bases from J, the gap between germline ends came to 11 bases. CDR1 ENHRY and CDR2 SYGVKD come from the germline V gene. CDR3 coding DNA: TGTGCCATCAGTGAGTCGATGGGCGCTCCAGATACGCAGTATTTT. Protein sequence: CAISESMGAPDTQYF.

This clonotype is a singleton in its sample. The chain employs TRBV20-1 and TRBJ2-7; a possible D gene is TRBD1 (6 bases). The V end lost 1 base, the J end lost 0 bases, and 10 bases lay between the germline ends. The CDR3 is made up of 14 amino acids. Germline loops: CDR1 DFQATT, CDR2 SNEGSKA (reference sequence). DNA for the CDR3: TGCAGTGCTAGAGCCGGGACATACTCCTACGAGCAGTACTTC. Translated, it gives CSARAGTYSYEQYF.

The chain uses TRBV12-3 or TRBV12-4 and TRBJ2-2; TRBD2 matches 8 bases. CDR3 length: 13 amino acids. V dropped 3 bases and J dropped 8; count of bases not matched to a gene: 2. CDR3: CASSLASGGELFF. CDR3 DNA: TGTGCCAGCAGTTTGGCTAGCGGGGGGGAGCTGTTTTTT.

In its sample, this clonotype was seen a few times. The chain has TRBV6-2 or TRBV6-3 and TRBJ2-7, with TRBD2 identical over 9 bases. Per the germline V gene, CDR1 is MNHEY and CDR2 is SVGEGT. The CDR3 covers 16 residues. Trimming at V came to 4 bases and at J to 4 bases, leaving 11 bases not matched to a gene. The CDR3 sequence: CASSWRLAGEEYEQYF. The CDR3 bases are TGTGCCAGCAGTTGGAGATTAGCGGGGGAAGAGTACGAGCAGTACTTC.

This clonotype was recorded a few times. This chain uses TRBV6-5 with TRBJ1-1, with D perhaps matching TRBD1 (5 bases). The ends were cut back, 5 bases at V and 2 bases at J, with 15 bases in the middle. Germline CDR1 MNHEY, CDR2 SVGAGI. The CDR3 has 15 amino acids. CDR3 loop: CASSLTQGFNTEAFF. CDR3 nucleotide sequence: TGTGCCAGCAGTCTCACCCAGGGATTCAACACTGAAGCTTTCTTT.

This clonotype occurred a few times. The V gene is TRBV7-2, the J gene TRBJ2-7; D is unclear. The CDR3 loop spans 14 amino acids. Trimming took 3 bases from V and 4 from J, leaving 13 bases between them. The germline gives CDR1 SGHTA, CDR2 FQGNSA. DNA for the CDR3: TGTGCCAGCAGCTTCCGTGGGTATGGGTACGAGCAGTACTTC. Its protein is CASSFRGYGYEQYF.

This clonotype has more than one count but fewer than ten. The gene calls are TRBV4-1 and TRBJ2-2; tentative D call: TRBD2 (6 bases). The V gene's germline CDR1 is MGHRA and CDR2 YSYEKL. V gave up 4 bases and J gave up 1 base, with 13 bases separating them. CDR3 size: 16 residues. This CDR3 is CASSPGGGQNTGELFF. CDR3 coding DNA: TGCGCCAGCAGCCCCGGGGGTGGTCAGAACACCGGGGAGCTGTTTTTT.

In this sample, this clonotype turned up many times. The chain uses TRBV20-1 and TRBJ1-1; 8 bases line up with TRBD1. V shed 6 bases and J 0 bases; nucleotides not matched to a gene: 6. Germline values: CDR1 DFQATT, CDR2 SNEGSKA (reference sequence). The CDR3 runs 14 residues. CDR3 amino acids: CSALGQAMNTEAFF. In DNA, the CDR3 is TGCAGTGCCTTGGGACAGGCGATGAACACTGAAGCTTTCTTT.

As for this clonotype: A much larger clonotype is one base distant, so this may be a read error. The chain couples TRBV28 to TRBJ1-6; 8 positions match TRBD1. The CDR3 spans 17 residues. The J segment lost 6 bases and the V segment lost 10 bases, leaving 17 bases of the junction unmatched. Germline CDR1 reads MDHEN; CDR2 reads SYDVKM. The CDR3: CATETRPAGGRNSPLHF. CDR3 nucleotides: TGTGCCACCGAGACTCGACCGGCAGGGGGCCGTAATTCACCCCTCCACTTT.

The gene calls are TRBV10-3 and TRBJ1-1, with TRBD1 matching over 8 bases. Losses at the gene ends were 3 bases for V and 1 base for J; bases not matched to a gene: 4. This CDR3 comprises 15 residues. Germline V CDR1 and CDR2: ENHRY, SYGVKD. CDR3: CAISDPGQENTEAFF. The CDR3 DNA reads as TGTGCCATCAGTGATCCGGGACAGGAGAACACTGAAGCTTTCTTT.